Below are 12 T cell receptor beta chains sequenced from a single sample in a study of breast tumors, draining lymph nodes, adjacent tissues. Axillary draining lymph nodes of breast cancer patients supplied the node samples. TCRdb reprocessed the multiplex PCR reads via MiXCR and lists one record per CDR3 protein. This table holds about 230,000 distinct CDR3 sequences, around 32% found once. Sample: axillary lymph node tissue. The receptors were gathered from a female donor with breast cancer. Some clones in this sample may be carry-over from other donors' samples.

The chain uses TRBV10-3 and TRBJ1-5; TRBD1 is a possible D gene (6 bases). V was cut by 0 bases and J by 7 bases, with 13 bases left in between. The length of the CDR3 is 15 residues. CDR1 and CDR2 from the germline V gene are ENHRY and SYGVKD. CDR3 sequence reads: CAISESIQGQQPQHF. The CDR3 nucleotides are TGTGCCATCAGTGAGTCGATCCAGGGGCAACAGCCCCAGCATTTT.

This clonotype was observed many times. The rearrangement links TRBV7-9 to TRBJ2-7; 9 nucleotides align to TRBD1. This CDR3 comprises 16 residues. Germline values: CDR1 SEHNR, CDR2 FQNEAQ (reference sequence). V lost 4 bases to trimming and J lost 3 bases; unmatched junction nucleotides: 10. CDR3 region: CASSSGTGTWIYEQYF. The CDR3, as DNA: TGTGCCAGCAGCTCAGGGACAGGGACGTGGATCTACGAGCAGTACTTC.

A remark on this clonotype: Here the CDR3 omits its conserved ending phenylalanine or tryptophan, so a read error is the likely source. The DNA is left out, because the CDR3 cannot be placed on it with certainty; the CDR3 is given as TCRdb lists it. The chain combines TRBV11-2 with TRBJ1-4. With termini counted, the CDR3 has 8 amino acids. Germline CDR1 is SGHAT and CDR2 is FQNNGV. This CDR3 reads CASSWPGG.

This clonotype was detected only once. It may be a read error: a sequence one base away is much more abundant. CDR3 in DNA: TGCAGTTACCCACCCGCGAGCGGGACTAGCGGGGCGGGTGAGCAGTTCTTC. Amino acid sequence: CSYPPASGTSGAGEQFF. The V call is TRBV20-1, the J call TRBJ2-1; 13 bases align to TRBD2. With 8 bases clipped from V and 9 bases from J, the junction kept 19 bases outside the gene matches. The CDR3 contains 17 residues. Germline values: CDR1 DFQATT, CDR2 SNEGSKA (reference sequence).

In its sample, this clonotype was seen a few times. A read error is possible here, since a much larger clone lies one base away. This sequence joins TRBV11-2 and TRBJ2-1, with D perhaps matching TRBD2 (6 bases). CDR3 length equals 14 residues. Germline CDR1 reads SGHAT; CDR2 reads FQNNGV. The V and J ends lost 5 bases and 9 bases respectively, with 17 bases between them. The CDR3 sequence is CASSPTVAAGEQFF. CDR3 nucleotides: TGTGCCAGCAGCCCGACGGTAGCGGCGGGTGAGCAGTTCTTC.

In this sample, this clonotype turned up many times. V usage is TRBV20-1 and J usage is TRBJ1-5, with TRBD1 as a possible D gene (6 bases). The CDR3 extends over 15 amino acids. Deletions cut 4 bases from V and 3 bases from J, with 16 bases between. In germline, CDR1 is DFQATT, CDR2 SNEGSKA (reference sequence). The CDR3: CSAISVTGYNQPQHF. CDR3 in DNA: TGCAGTGCTATCTCAGTGACAGGATACAATCAGCCCCAGCATTTT.

The rearrangement links TRBV14 to TRBJ2-6; D is undetermined. The CDR3 has 14 residues. V lost 2 bases, J lost 4 bases, and 6 bases lay in between. The germline V gene encodes CDR1 SGHDN and CDR2 FVKESK. The CDR3 protein is CASSQNTGANVLTF. For the CDR3, the DNA is TGTGCCAGCAGCCAAAACACGGGGGCCAACGTCCTGACTTTC.

The sample holds many counts of this clonotype. The J gene is TRBJ1-2, the V gene TRBV6-1; D unresolved. CDR1 is MNHNS and CDR2 is SASEGT in the germline V gene. The CDR3 consists of 14 residues. Trimming cost V 3 bases and J 7 bases, with 15 bases left between them. CDR3 protein: CASSEGGSRVGYTF. CDR3 DNA sequence: TGTGCCAGCAGTGAGGGCGGCTCGAGGGTTGGCTACACCTTC.

The chain joins TRBV3-2 to TRBJ2-1; the D call in the table, TRBD1, was not verified against the DNA. TRBV3-2 is recorded as a pseudogene. The CDR3 runs to 18 residues. CDR3 DNA sequence: TGCGCCAGCAGCCAAAAGCGCGACCGGGACAAGTCCTACAATGAGCAGTTCTTC. Residues: CASSQKRDRDKSYNEQFF.

The J gene is TRBJ2-1, the V gene TRBV29-1; tentatively, D is TRBD1 (6 bases). Trimming shortened V by 3 bases and J by 6 bases, and 12 bases separated the two germline ends. Germline CDR1 is SQVTM and CDR2 is ANQGSEA. This CDR3 spans 13 amino acids. CDR3 sequence reads: CSVDVGAGNEQFF. The DNA for the CDR3 is TGCAGCGTTGACGTGGGGGCAGGCAATGAGCAGTTCTTC.

This clonotype showed up many times. The V and J genes are TRBV9 and TRBJ2-2, with 8 bases identical to TRBD2. This CDR3 contains 15 residues. Trimming removed 0 bases from V and 6 bases from J; junction bases left unmatched: 4. The germline V gene encodes CDR1 SGDLS and CDR2 YYNGEE. The CDR3: CASSVGGTSPGELFF. DNA for the CDR3: TGTGCCAGCAGCGTAGGAGGGACTAGTCCCGGGGAGCTGTTTTTT.

This clonotype has a count of ten or more. This rearrangement joins TRBV15 to TRBJ1-3, with a weak D call TRBD1 (5 bases). V was shortened by 2 bases and J by 4 bases, with 15 bases between the two germline ends. Germline values: CDR1 LNHNV, CDR2 YYDKDF (reference sequence). The CDR3 has 16 residues. CDR3 sequence (DNA): TGTGCCACCAGCAGAAGGCCCGGGGGAGTCGGAAACACCATATATTTT. It encodes CATSRRPGGVGNTIYF.